Each of the 8 T cell receptor beta chains below was sequenced from the same sample in a study of T-cell memory formation after mild COVID-19. TCRdb passed the 5' RACE reads through MiXCR, listing each CDR3 protein once. The sample holds some 350,000 distinct CDR3 sequences, about 16% seen once. The sample consisted of PBMCs or a T cell subset sorted from them (not recorded which). These receptors were taken from a man aged 18 to 29 who had mild COVID-19 (a few samples of this study predate the infection). Cell type and time point are not known.

V gene TRBV6-2 or TRBV6-3 combines with J gene TRBJ2-3; D remains unclear. This CDR3 region has 16 residues. V dropped 6 bases and J dropped 2 bases, with 18 bases sitting between them. Per the germline V gene, CDR1 is MNHEY and CDR2 is SVGEGT. CDR3 protein: CASSLPQDLTTDTQYF. The CDR3 coding sequence is TGTGCCAGCAGCCTCCCTCAGGACCTCACCACAGATACGCAGTATTTT.

The V call is TRBV9, the J call TRBJ1-1; the D is unclear. There are 15 residues in the CDR3. V was pared by 3 bases and J by 5 bases, with 17 bases between. Germline-derived CDR1 and CDR2 are SGDLS and YYNGEE. CDR3 in amino acids: CASSDEGARDTEAFF. CDR3 nucleotides: TGTGCCAGCAGCGACGAGGGAGCGAGAGATACTGAAGCTTTCTTT.

This chain joins TRBV5-1 and TRBJ2-7; D might be TRBD1 (5 bases). V dropped 0 bases and J dropped 0 bases, with 10 bases sitting between them. The CDR3 length is 15 residues. The germline CDR1 and CDR2 sequences are SGHRS and YFSETQ. The DNA for the CDR3 is TGCGCCAGCAGCTTGGTAGGGGATACCTCCTACGAGCAGTACTTC. Protein product: CASSLVGDTSYEQYF.

This clonotype was counted only a few times. The chain employs TRBV7-2 and TRBJ2-3; D ambiguous. This CDR3 is built from 14 residues. Germline CDR1 reads SGHTA; CDR2 reads FQGNSA. The germline V and J ends were trimmed by 2 bases and 6 bases, with 12 bases remaining between them. CDR3 region: CASSLLAPGDTQYF. The CDR3, as DNA: TGTGCCAGCAGCTTACTGGCCCCCGGTGATACGCAGTATTTT.

The chain carries TRBV20-1 and TRBJ2-3, with D possibly TRBD1 on 5 matching bases. Germline V gene lookup returns CDR1 DFQATT and CDR2 SNEGSKA (reference sequence). The V and J ends lost 1 base and 8 bases respectively, with 13 bases between them. This CDR3 has 13 amino acids. For the CDR3, the DNA is TGCAGTGCTAGAGGGACACTCTCCGTTACGCAGTATTTT. Amino acids: CSARGTLSVTQYF.

This clonotype was recorded a few times. This rearrangement joins TRBV14 to TRBJ2-7; D is unclear. This CDR3 contains 17 residues. Trimming removed 0 bases at V and 3 bases at J, with 18 bases between. Germline lookup yields CDR1 SGHDN and CDR2 FVKESK. CDR3: CASSQELGPSPFYEQYV. CDR3 nucleotide sequence: TGTGCCAGCAGCCAAGAGCTGGGTCCCTCTCCTTTCTACGAGCAGTACGTC.

The chain joins TRBV6-5 to TRBJ2-7; a weak D match, TRBD1 (5 bases). The CDR3 length is 12 residues. Trimming took off 5 bases at V and 7 bases at J, with 12 bases between the two ends. Germline V CDR1 and CDR2: MNHEY, SVGAGI. CDR3 protein: CASSPDSTEQYF. The CDR3 DNA is TGTGCCAGCAGTCCCGACAGTACGGAGCAGTACTTC.

The table lists this clonotype with many counts. The chain uses TRBV29-1 and TRBJ2-5; D not resolved. CDR1 and CDR2 from the germline V gene are SQVTM and ANQGSEA. The CDR3 contains 12 residues. The germline V and J ends were trimmed by 4 bases and 4 bases, with 10 bases remaining between them. The chain's CDR3 is CSVVSLGETQYF. Here the CDR3 DNA reads TGCAGCGTTGTATCCCTAGGAGAGACCCAGTACTTC.